Following are 14 T cell receptor beta chains from one sample sequenced in a study of T cells after yellow fever vaccination. One entry per CDR3 protein, called by TCRdb with MiXCR from the 5' RACE reads. The table includes approximately 300,000 distinct CDR3 sequences, roughly 13% detected once. Source: CD4+ T cells sorted from PBMCs, taken 45 days after the yellow fever booster vaccination. The receptors were sampled from a man younger than 45 who received the YFV17D yellow fever vaccine.

The gene calls are TRBV7-9 and TRBJ2-2, with D unclear. V was shortened by 5 bases and J by 6 bases, with 13 bases between the two germline ends. The CDR3 is made up of 14 amino acids. Germline CDR1 SEHNR, CDR2 FQNEAQ (reference sequence). CDR3 in amino acids: CASSSRLDAGELFF. The CDR3 DNA follows: TGTGCCAGCAGCAGCAGATTAGATGCCGGGGAGCTGTTTTTT.

The chain has TRBV7-2 and TRBJ2-7; possibly TRBD2 for D (6 bases). Between the trimmed V and J ends, which lost 2 bases and 6 bases, there was a span of 14 bases. CDR3 length equals 14 residues. The germline CDR1 and CDR2 sequences are SGHTA and FQGNSA. In DNA form, the CDR3 reads TGTGCCAGCAGCTTAACGCCGGGACTCCTCGAGCAGTACTTC. As protein: CASSLTPGLLEQYF. Full variable domain (rest looked up from reference TRBV7-2 and TRBJ2-7): GAGVSQSPSNKVTEKGKDVELRCDPISGHTALYWYRQSLGQGLEFLIYFQGNSAPDKSGLPSDRFSAERTGGSVSTLTIQRTQQEDSAVYLCASSLTPGLLEQYFGPGTRLTVT.

V and J are TRBV7-2 and TRBJ2-7; unclear D gene. Germline values: CDR1 SGHTA, CDR2 FQGNSA. The CDR3 consists of 12 residues. V was shortened by 4 bases and J by 5 bases, with 9 bases between the two germline ends. CDR3 in DNA: TGTGCCAGCAGCTCCCCGGGTCACGAGCAGTACTTC. Translated: CASSSPGHEQYF. Full variable domain (outside the CDR3, taken from reference TRBV7-2 and TRBJ2-7): GAGVSQSPSNKVTEKGKDVELRCDPISGHTALYWYRQSLGQGLEFLIYFQGNSAPDKSGLPSDRFSAERTGGSVSTLTIQRTQQEDSAVYLCASSSPGHEQYFGPGTRLTVT.

The V and J genes are TRBV4-3 and TRBJ2-3, with TRBD2 matching over 16 bases. Germline values: CDR1 LGHNA, CDR2 YSLEER. The CDR3 loop spans 20 amino acids. The junction had 12 bases not matched to a gene; V was cut back by 0 bases and J by 6 bases. The CDR3 sequence is CASSQESGTSGRALGDTQYF. CDR3 sequence (DNA): TGCGCCAGCAGCCAAGAATCTGGGACTAGCGGGAGGGCCCTCGGCGATACGCAGTATTTT.

This clonotype turned up a few times. The chain joins TRBV10-2 to TRBJ2-7, with D unresolved. Trimming removed 1 base from V and 0 bases from J, with 10 bases in between. Germline assignment: CDR1 WSHSY and CDR2 SAAADI. This CDR3 is 15 amino acids long. The CDR3 nucleotides read TGCGCCAGCAGTGAGTTAACGACTGCCTCCTACGAGCAGTACTTC. Translated, it gives CASSELTTASYEQYF.

The rearrangement uses TRBV7-2 and TRBJ1-1; possible D gene TRBD1, 5 bases. CDR1 and CDR2 (germline): SGHTA, FQGNSA. This CDR3 region has 15 residues. V lost 7 bases and J 0 bases, leaving 15 bases between the germline ends. CDR3 loop: CASTAYPGMNTEAFF. The CDR3 DNA follows: TGTGCCAGCACCGCTTACCCAGGGATGAACACTGAAGCTTTCTTT. The full variable domain, its missing parts supplied by reference TRBV7-2 and TRBJ1-1, is GAGVSQSPSNKVTEKGKDVELRCDPISGHTALYWYRQSLGQGLEFLIYFQGNSAPDKSGLPSDRFSAERTGGSVSTLTIQRTQQEDSAVYLCASTAYPGMNTEAFFGQGTRLTVV.

This sequence joins TRBV7-8 and TRBJ2-2; D gene unclear. The CDR3 has 15 residues. From germline, CDR1 is SGHVS and CDR2 FQNEAQ. Trimming shortened V by 4 bases and J by 2 bases, and 11 bases separated the two germline ends. The CDR3 sequence: CASSSHGVNTGELFF. In nucleotides, the CDR3 is TGTGCCAGCAGCTCACATGGGGTCAACACCGGGGAGCTGTTTTTT.

The chain couples TRBV6-5 to TRBJ2-1; tentatively, D is TRBD1 or TRBD2 (5 bases each). Trimming took 2 bases from V and 3 from J, leaving 17 bases between them. Germline V lookup: CDR1 MNHEY, CDR2 SVGAGI. This CDR3 has 17 residues. The CDR3 sequence: CASSYVKGTVNYNEQFF. CDR3 bases: TGTGCCAGCAGTTACGTGAAGGGGACCGTAAACTACAATGAGCAGTTCTTC.

The rearrangement uses TRBV5-1 and TRBJ2-3, with D unclear. This CDR3 region has 14 residues. CDR1 is SGHRS, CDR2 YFSETQ, per germline. V gave up 0 bases and J gave up 2 bases, with 7 bases separating them. The CDR3 sequence: CASSLGSDTDTQYF. Written as DNA, the CDR3 is TGCGCCAGCAGCTTGGGAAGCGACACAGATACGCAGTATTTT.

This clonotype was seen a handful of times. V usage is TRBV1 and J usage is TRBJ1-5. TRBV1 is recorded as a pseudogene. The CDR3 length is 15 residues. The DNA of the CDR3 is TGCACCAGCAGCCTTGACGGGTCTAGCAATCAGCCCCAGCATTTT. Amino acids: CTSSLDGSSNQPQHF.

V usage is TRBV14 and J usage is TRBJ2-5; D call uncertain. CDR1 and CDR2 from the germline V gene are SGHDN and FVKESK. Trimming shortened V by 6 bases and J by 7 bases, and 12 bases separated the two germline ends. The CDR3 totals 12 residues. CDR3: CASRGAPGTQYF. In DNA form, the CDR3 reads TGTGCCAGCAGAGGAGCCCCTGGGACCCAGTACTTC.

In its sample, this clonotype was seen a few times. This chain links TRBV5-1 with TRBJ2-5; D perhaps matches TRBD2 (6 bases). CDR3 length: 13 residues. CDR1 and CDR2 (germline): SGHRS, YFSETQ. V gave up 5 bases and J gave up 5 bases, with 13 bases separating them. CDR3 amino acids: CASREGDLETQYF. The CDR3 DNA reads TGCGCCAGCAGGGAGGGAGATTTGGAGACCCAGTACTTC.

DNA for the CDR3: TGCAGTGCTACCCTACAGGGTTACGAGCAGTACTTC. This sequence encodes CSATLQGYEQYF. The chain couples TRBV20-1 to TRBJ2-7; TRBD1 might be the D (6 bases). Deletions cut 4 bases from V and 4 bases from J, with 11 bases between. Germline CDR1 is DFQATT and CDR2 is SNEGSKA (reference sequence). CDR3 length: 12 amino acids.

As regards this clonotype: Just one base apart from a much larger clone, this may be a read error. The gene calls are TRBV20-1 and TRBJ2-7; D may be TRBD1 (7 bases). This CDR3 is 15 amino acids long. The V end was cut by 4 bases, the J end by 5 bases, with 21 bases between. CDR1 DFQATT and CDR2 SNEGSKA come from the germline V gene (reference sequence). The CDR3 DNA sequence: TGCAGTGCTAACCCCCCAGGGGGGTATAGTAACGAGCAGTACTTC. Translating gives CSANPPGGYSNEQYF.